A selection of T cell receptor beta chains follows, all from one sample in a study of T cell responses to AZD1222 COVID-19 vaccine. The table came from immunoSEQ multiplex PCR; TCRdb's copy has only in-frame clones and leaves some out. Among 100,000 to 150,000 clones listed, around nine tenths were seen once. The source was peripheral blood, collected on day 0 of AZD1222 vaccination. Every receptor here comes from an adult in good health. CDR3s include the opening cysteine and the closing phenylalanine or tryptophan. A D gene is named only where the DNA matches it firmly. Clone size appears in some rows only: once, few, many, or a class for an expanded clone.

j_call,v_call,d_call,clone_size,cdr3_nt,cdr3_aa
TRBJ2-4,TRBV7-9,-,few,TGTGCCAGCAGCTCTTTAAGGGAACTGTTAGCCAAAAACATTCAGTACTTC,CASSSLRELLAKNIQYF
TRBJ2-2,TRBV30,-,-,TGTGCCTGGAGCCTAGAGAGGACGAACACCGGGGAGCTGTTTTTT,CAWSLERTNTGELFF
TRBJ2-1,TRBV6-5,-,-,TGTGCCAGCGACCAACGGGCAGCTAGAGGGAATGAGCAGTTCTTC,CASDQRAARGNEQFF
TRBJ2-2,TRBV18,TRBD1,-,TGTGCCAGCTCAGACAGGGAAACCGGGGAGCTGTTTTTT,CASSDRETGELFF
TRBJ2-2,TRBV6-4,TRBD2,few,TGTGCCAGCAGACAAGGGGAGGGCCAGAACACCGGGGAGCTGTTTTTT,CASRQGEGQNTGELFF
TRBJ2-1,TRBV20-1,-,-,TGCAGTGCTAGTCTTCCCTATAATGAGCAGTTCTTC,CSASLPYNEQFF
TRBJ2-2,TRBV2,-,-,TGTGCCAGCAGTCTCCTCGGGACATCGAACACCGGGGAGCTGTTTTTT,CASSLLGTSNTGELFF
TRBJ2-2,TRBV5-4,TRBD1,-,TGTGCCAGCAAAGTGGGACAGGGGGCCGGAACCGGGGAGCTGTTTTTT,CASKVGQGAGTGELFF
TRBJ2-7,TRBV7-6,-,-,TGTGCCAGCAGCCCCCCTCTCGGTTCCTACGAGCAGTACTTC,CASSPPLGSYEQYF
TRBJ2-1,TRBV11-2,TRBD2,-,TGTGCCAGCAGCTTCGCGGGGGGGCCGTACAATGAGCAGTTCTTC,CASSFAGGPYNEQFF
TRBJ1-6,TRBV6-5,-,-,TGTGCCAGCAGTTATCAGGGAGGAGATAATTCACCCCTCCACTTT,CASSYQGGDNSPLHF
TRBJ2-1,TRBV11-2,-,-,TGTGCCAGCAGCTTAGATACGCCCCCACGGAGCTCCTACAATGAGCAGTTCTTC,CASSLDTPPRSSYNEQFF
TRBJ2-1,TRBV11-3,-,-,TGTGCCAGCTCCTTAGGCGACAGCGGTTACAATGAGCAGTTCTTC,CASSLGDSGYNEQFF
TRBJ2-7,TRBV11-2,-,-,TGTGCCAGCAGCCGGGATGTCGGACGGTACGAGCAGTACTTC,CASSRDVGRYEQYF